The 29 T cell receptor beta chains presented below share a single source sample, sequenced in a study of shared clonotypes between healthy human individuals. Only CD45RO-negative cells positively selected for CCR7 counted as naive CD8 cells, so terminally differentiated effector memory CD45RA+ cells were excluded. Sequencing used immunoSEQ multiplex PCR; TCRdb keeps in-frame clones, though not all of them. The sample includes some 2 million clones, roughly 94% seen only once; the top ten take roughly 1.1%. Input material: naive CD8+ T cells sorted from blood. The receptors derive from a man aged 18-30 years in good health.

Of note for this clone: The sample has other DNA sequences that encode this CDR3 too. V and J are TRBV27 and TRBJ1-5; 8 nucleotides line up with TRBD1. The CDR3 is 14 residues long. Germline V gene lookup returns CDR1 MNHEY and CDR2 SMNVEV (reference sequence). V lost 4 bases to trimming and J lost 6 bases; unmatched junction nucleotides: 5. The chain's CDR3 is CASSSGQGSQPQHF. The CDR3 bases are TGTGCCAGCAGTTCCGGACAGGGCAGTCAGCCCCAGCATTTT.

V and J are TRBV19 and TRBJ2-2; 7 bases map to TRBD1. Germline V gives CDR1 LNHDA, CDR2 SQIVND (reference sequence). This CDR3 comprises 16 residues. V gave up 7 bases and J gave up 0 bases; unmatched junction bases: 8. The CDR3 bases are TGTGCCAGTAACCCAAAGGACAGGTCGAACACCGGGGAGCTGTTTTTT. It encodes CASNPKDRSNTGELFF.

With regard to this clone: At the DNA level, this CDR3 is encoded by other sequences in the same sample as well. The J gene is TRBJ2-7, the V gene TRBV30, with TRBD2 as a possible D gene (5 bases). Per germline, CDR1 GTSNPN and CDR2 SVGIG (reference sequence). V shed 0 bases and J shed 2 bases, with 11 bases lying between them. This CDR3 contains 14 residues. CDR3 nucleotide sequence: TGTGCCTGGAGTGTACTAGGGCAAACCTACGAGCAGTACTTC. Translation: CAWSVLGQTYEQYF. The full variable domain, its missing parts supplied by reference TRBV30 and TRBJ2-7, is SQTIHQWPATLVQPVGSPLSLECTVEGTSNPNLYWYRQAAGRGLQLLFYSVGIGQISSEVPQNLSASRPQDRQFILSSKKLLLSDSGFYLCAWSVLGQTYEQYFGPGTRLTVT.

About this clone: The sample has other DNA sequences that encode this CDR3 too. The chain is built from TRBV9 and TRBJ1-1; unclear D gene. Germline CDR1 and CDR2: SGDLS and YYNGEE. Trimming took off 4 bases at V and 3 bases at J, with 7 bases between the two ends. The CDR3 contains 12 residues. CDR3 residues: CASSPGDTEAFF. DNA of the CDR3: TGTGCCAGCAGCCCCGGGGACACTGAAGCTTTCTTT.

This sequence joins TRBV6-1 and TRBJ2-7; 7 nucleotides line up with TRBD2. There are 11 residues in the CDR3. Unmatched junction bases numbered 5, after V lost 8 bases and J lost 7 bases. Germline values: CDR1 MNHNS, CDR2 SASEGT. In DNA form, the CDR3 reads TGTGCCAGCGGGGGGGGAGGGGAGCAGTACTTC. This gives the protein CASGGGGEQYF.

This clone showed up just once. This sequence joins TRBV4-1 and TRBJ2-7; a weak D match, TRBD2 (5 bases). Germline loops: CDR1 MGHRA, CDR2 YSYEKL. V dropped 0 bases and J dropped 3 bases, with 12 bases sitting between them. This CDR3 contains 15 residues. CDR3 region: CASSQEDWVDYEQYF. The CDR3 DNA is TGCGCCAGCAGCCAAGAGGACTGGGTAGACTACGAGCAGTACTTC.

This clone was counted once. This chain connects TRBV15 to TRBJ2-7; D gene uncertain. The CDR3 spans 14 residues. Trimming took 3 bases from V and 2 from J, leaving 11 bases between them. Looked up from germline, CDR1 is LNHNV and CDR2 is YYDKDF (reference sequence). The chain's CDR3 is CATSSAGVTYEQYF. The CDR3, as DNA: TGTGCCACCAGCAGCGCAGGCGTAACCTACGAGCAGTACTTC.

This rearrangement joins TRBV30 to TRBJ2-7, with 7 positions matching TRBD2. The length of the CDR3 is 17 residues. V was pared by 2 bases and J by 0 bases, with 13 bases of the junction left unmatched. Germline V gene data show CDR1 as GTSNPN and CDR2 as SVGIG (reference sequence). CDR3 DNA sequence: TGTGCCTGGAGTTCCCCGGCTAGCGGTTTTAGCTCCTACGAGCAGTACTTC. It yields the protein CAWSSPASGFSSYEQYF.

This sequence joins TRBV6-6 and TRBJ1-6, with D tentatively TRBD1 (5 bases). This CDR3 contains 14 residues. Germline CDR1 and CDR2: MNHNY and SVGAGI (reference sequence). Deletions cut 6 bases from V and 5 bases from J, with 11 bases between. The CDR3 is CASSRTPNNSPLHF. For the CDR3, the DNA is TGTGCCAGCAGCCGGACACCCAATAATTCACCCCTCCACTTT.

The V call is TRBV4-1, the J call TRBJ2-7; D ambiguous. The CDR3 has 18 residues. Trimming removed 0 bases from V and 3 bases from J, with 21 bases in between. In germline, CDR1 is MGHRA, CDR2 YSYEKL. The CDR3 coding sequence is TGCGCCAGCAGCCAAGATCTGGGTAGTATAAGGTTCGGCTACGAGCAGTACTTC. As protein: CASSQDLGSIRFGYEQYF.

The chain couples TRBV2 to TRBJ2-7; D possibly uses TRBD1 or TRBD2 (5 bases each). The germline V gene has CDR1 SNHLY and CDR2 FYNNEI. V lost 1 base and J lost 3, with 13 bases in between. This CDR3 is built from 15 residues. This CDR3 is CASSEGGDPLYEQYF. The CDR3 DNA sequence: TGTGCCAGCAGTGAAGGAGGGGACCCCCTCTACGAGCAGTACTTC.

The rearrangement uses TRBV4-3 and TRBJ2-2; no clear D gene. V was clipped by 0 bases and J by 1 base, with 6 bases between them. Per the germline V gene, CDR1 is LGHNA and CDR2 is YSLEER. The CDR3 sequence is 15 residues long. DNA for the CDR3: TGCGCCAGCAGCCAAGATTATGGGAACACCGGGGAGCTGTTTTTT. This sequence encodes CASSQDYGNTGELFF.

The V gene is TRBV4-1, the J gene TRBJ1-6; D not resolved. The germline gives CDR1 MGHRA, CDR2 YSYEKL. Trimming took off 1 base at V and 3 bases at J, with 7 bases between the two ends. The CDR3 loop spans 15 amino acids. In nucleotides, the CDR3 is TGCGCCAGCAGCCAAGTCGGTGGCTATAATTCACCCCTCCACTTT. It yields the protein CASSQVGGYNSPLHF.

V usage is TRBV2 and J usage is TRBJ2-1; D is ambiguous. The germline V gene encodes CDR1 SNHLY and CDR2 FYNNEI. This CDR3 is 14 amino acids long. With 8 bases removed from V and 3 bases from J, the gap between germline ends came to 14 bases. CDR3 sequence (DNA): TGTGCCAGCGGGGATCTATCGGGCTACAATGAGCAGTTCTTC. Its translation is CASGDLSGYNEQFF.

The rearrangement links TRBV9 to TRBJ1-2, with TRBD1 matching 8 bases. Losses at the gene ends were 2 bases for V and 4 bases for J; bases not matched to a gene: 7. The CDR3 is 15 amino acids. Germline V gene sequence: CDR1 SGDLS, CDR2 YYNGEE. The CDR3 DNA reads TGTGCCAGCAGCGTCGCTGCACAGGGGGGCTATGGCTACACCTTC. Translating gives CASSVAAQGGYGYTF. The variable domain in full, with the rest retrieved from reference TRBV9 and TRBJ1-2, is DSGVTQTPKHLITATGQRVTLRCSPRSGDLSVYWYQQSLDQGLQFLIQYYNGEERAKGNILERFSAQQFPDLHSELNLSSLELGDSALYFCASSVAAQGGYGYTFGSGTRLTVV.

The V and J genes are TRBV6-6 and TRBJ2-7; TRBD1 matches 10 bases. This CDR3 spans 15 amino acids. J was trimmed by 3 bases and V by 6 bases; bases with no gene match: 8. Germline CDR1 reads MNHNY; CDR2 reads SVGAGI (reference sequence). The CDR3, as DNA: TGTGCCAGCAGCCCTCTGACAGGGGGCTTCTACGAGCAGTACTTC. As protein: CASSPLTGGFYEQYF.

The chain links TRBV7-9 to TRBJ2-1; 7 bases align to TRBD1. V lost 5 bases to trimming and J lost 2 bases; unmatched junction nucleotides: 6. The CDR3 length is 15 residues. Germline lookup yields CDR1 SEHNR and CDR2 FQNEAQ (reference sequence). The DNA of the CDR3 is TGTGCCAGCAGCCCCGGGACAGATCCCTACAATGAGCAGTTCTTC. It is translated as CASSPGTDPYNEQFF.

The genes are TRBV11-2 and TRBJ2-7, with D possibly being TRBD1 (6 bases). Trimming shortened V by 5 bases and J by 0 bases, and 14 bases separated the two germline ends. The V gene's germline CDR1 is SGHAT and CDR2 FQNNGV. This CDR3 has 15 amino acids. CDR3 amino acids: CASSRQAIGSYEQYF. In DNA form, the CDR3 reads TGTGCCAGCAGCCGACAGGCGATAGGCTCCTACGAGCAGTACTTC.

This CDR3 is CASSPTGIEETQYF. The CDR3 nucleotides are TGTGCCAGCTCACCAACAGGGATAGAGGAGACCCAGTACTTC. This chain joins TRBV18 and TRBJ2-5, with D possibly being TRBD1 (6 bases). The germline V and J ends were trimmed by 2 bases and 5 bases, with 12 bases remaining between them. Germline V gene data show CDR1 as KGHSH and CDR2 as LQKENI. The CDR3 length is 14 residues.

Here the CDR3 DNA reads TGTGCCAGCAGTCCTTATGGGGAGGGGGCCTACGAGCAGTACTTC. This sequence encodes CASSPYGEGAYEQYF. The chain joins TRBV28 to TRBJ2-7; weak D call: TRBD2 (7 bases). Germline-derived CDR1 and CDR2 are MDHEN and SYDVKM. Trimming stripped 5 bases from V and 2 bases from J, with 16 bases between. The CDR3 runs to 15 residues.

This chain joins TRBV28 and TRBJ1-2, with TRBD1 identical over 12 bases. This CDR3 contains 13 residues. With 9 bases clipped from V and 7 bases from J, the junction kept 6 bases outside the gene matches. The germline V gene has CDR1 MDHEN and CDR2 SYDVKM. The CDR3 sequence is CASGDRGLGGYTF. The CDR3 nucleotides are TGTGCCAGTGGGGACAGGGGGCTAGGTGGCTACACCTTC.

V is TRBV5-6 and J is TRBJ1-2; D ambiguous. The CDR3 spans 14 residues. Per the germline V gene, CDR1 is SGHDT and CDR2 is YYEEEE. The V gene lost 1 base and the J gene lost 4 bases, with 11 bases spanning the gap. CDR3 in DNA: TGTGCCAGCAGCTTGTATACGGCTACCTATGGCTACACCTTC. It is translated as CASSLYTATYGYTF.

In the case of this clone: This sample also contains other DNA sequences that code for the same CDR3. The rearrangement uses TRBV11-2 and TRBJ2-3, with D perhaps matching TRBD2 (5 bases). Germline CDR1 and CDR2: SGHAT and FQNNGV. Trimming pared 3 bases from V and 0 bases from J, leaving 13 bases between. This CDR3 contains 16 residues. The CDR3 loop reads CASSFSGRTSTDTQYF. CDR3 nucleotides: TGTGCCAGCAGCTTCTCTGGGCGGACTAGCACAGATACGCAGTATTTT.

V and J are TRBV11-2 and TRBJ2-5, with D possibly being TRBD2 (6 bases). The CDR3 is 15 residues long. Germline loops: CDR1 SGHAT, CDR2 FQNNGV. Deletions cut 5 bases from V and 2 bases from J, with 15 bases between. This CDR3 reads CASSPTPGRQETQYF. CDR3 DNA: TGTGCCAGCAGCCCCACCCCCGGGAGACAAGAGACCCAGTACTTC.

The V gene is TRBV11-2, the J gene TRBJ2-3; D is ambiguous. CDR1 and CDR2 from the germline V gene are SGHAT and FQNNGV. V gave up 4 bases and J gave up 1 base, with 6 bases separating them. The CDR3 sequence is 13 residues long. The CDR3 DNA sequence: TGTGCCAGCAGCTCCCTCCGCACAGATACGCAGTATTTT. Translation: CASSSLRTDTQYF.

The chain uses TRBV5-1 and TRBJ2-3; D remains ambiguous. The CDR3 loop spans 15 amino acids. Per germline, CDR1 SGHRS and CDR2 YFSETQ. Deletions cut 3 bases from V and 2 bases from J, with 13 bases between. Here the CDR3 reads CASSYGLGVTDTQYF. In DNA form, the CDR3 reads TGCGCCAGCAGCTACGGTCTAGGAGTCACAGATACGCAGTATTTT.

V is TRBV12-2 and J is TRBJ1-2. TRBV12-2 is a known pseudogene. The CDR3 runs 14 residues. This CDR3 reads CASRLPSRGYGYTF. The CDR3 coding sequence is TGTGCAAGTCGCTTACCGAGTCGTGGGTATGGCTACACCTTC.

Note on this clone: A junction end diverges from the germline sequence, so it may reflect a read error. Other nucleotide sequences in the sample specify the same CDR3. This chain joins TRBV7-8 and TRBJ2-1; no reliable D call. Germline V gene data show CDR1 as SGHVS and CDR2 as FQNEAQ. CDR3 size: 13 residues. The CDR3 is CASSLVSLGEQFF. In nucleotides, the CDR3 is TGTGCCAGTAGCTTAGTTAGTCTCGGGGAGCAGTTCTTC.

The V and J genes are TRBV11-2 and TRBJ2-1, with a tentative D call TRBD1 (6 bases). V lost 4 bases and J lost 1, with 11 bases in between. Germline CDR1 and CDR2: SGHAT and FQNNGV. The CDR3 runs to 15 residues. DNA of the CDR3: TGTGCCAGCAGCTCACGAGGGGGTTCCTACAATGAGCAGTTCTTC. Translation gives CASSSRGGSYNEQFF.